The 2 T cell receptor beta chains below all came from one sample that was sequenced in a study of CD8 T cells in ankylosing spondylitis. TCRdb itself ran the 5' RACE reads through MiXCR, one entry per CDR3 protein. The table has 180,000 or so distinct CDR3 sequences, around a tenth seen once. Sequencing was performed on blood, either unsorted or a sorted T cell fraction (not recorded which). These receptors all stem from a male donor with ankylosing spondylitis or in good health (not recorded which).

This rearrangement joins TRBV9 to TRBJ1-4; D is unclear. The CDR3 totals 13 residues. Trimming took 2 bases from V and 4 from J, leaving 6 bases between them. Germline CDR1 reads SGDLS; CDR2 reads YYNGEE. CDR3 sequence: CASSVAINEKLFF. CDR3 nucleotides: TGTGCCAGCAGCGTGGCTATTAATGAAAAACTGTTTTTT. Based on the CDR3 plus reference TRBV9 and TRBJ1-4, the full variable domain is DSGVTQTPKHLITATGQRVTLRCSPRSGDLSVYWYQQSLDQGLQFLIQYYNGEERAKGNILERFSAQQFPDLHSELNLSSLELGDSALYFCASSVAINEKLFFGSGTQLSVL.

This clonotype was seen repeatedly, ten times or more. Here the CDR3 DNA reads TGTGCCAGCAGTTCTCCCATACTAGGAAACAATGAGCAGTTCTTC. This encodes CASSSPILGNNEQFF. The rearrangement joins TRBV12-3 or TRBV12-4 to TRBJ2-1; weak D call: TRBD2 (5 bases). This CDR3 is built from 15 residues. V was shortened by 4 bases and J by 5 bases, with 15 bases between the two germline ends.